Below, one T cell receptor beta chain is given with its context. TCRdb's copy holds only in-frame clones and misses some; the assay was immunoSEQ multiplex PCR. The table records about 83,000 clones, over 90% of them present only once. This sample was taken from a study of technical replicates of blood from several donors. Germline CDR1 reads KGHSH; CDR2 reads LQKENI. The V end was cut by 6 bases, the J end by 3 bases, with 15 bases between. The CDR3 is made up of 14 amino acids. The clonotype was recovered from a human donor in good health. The V gene is TRBV18, the J gene TRBJ2-7, with D possibly matching TRBD1 (5 bases). The sequenced sample was T cells isolated from PBMCs. The CDR3 loop reads CASSAALGVYEQYF. The CDR3 DNA sequence: TGTGCCAGCTCCGCGGCATTAGGGGTCTACGAGCAGTACTTC.